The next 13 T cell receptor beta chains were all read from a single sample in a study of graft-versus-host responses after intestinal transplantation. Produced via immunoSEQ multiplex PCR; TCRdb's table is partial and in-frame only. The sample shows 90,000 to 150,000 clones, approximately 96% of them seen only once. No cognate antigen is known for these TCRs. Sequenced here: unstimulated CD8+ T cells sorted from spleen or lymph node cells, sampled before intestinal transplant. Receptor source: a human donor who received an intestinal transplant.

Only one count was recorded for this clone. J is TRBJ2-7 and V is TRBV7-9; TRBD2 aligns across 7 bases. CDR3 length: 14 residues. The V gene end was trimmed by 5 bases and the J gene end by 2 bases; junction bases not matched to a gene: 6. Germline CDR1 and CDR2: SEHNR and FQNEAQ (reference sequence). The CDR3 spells CASSHRLAPYEQYF. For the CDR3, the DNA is TGTGCCAGCAGCCATCGACTAGCCCCCTACGAGCAGTACTTC.

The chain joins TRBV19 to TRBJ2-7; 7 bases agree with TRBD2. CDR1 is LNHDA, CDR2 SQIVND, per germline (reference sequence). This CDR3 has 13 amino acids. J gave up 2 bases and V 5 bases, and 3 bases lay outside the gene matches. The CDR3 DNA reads TGTGCCAGTAGTTTCGGACTAGCCTACGAGCAGTACTTC. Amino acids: CASSFGLAYEQYF.

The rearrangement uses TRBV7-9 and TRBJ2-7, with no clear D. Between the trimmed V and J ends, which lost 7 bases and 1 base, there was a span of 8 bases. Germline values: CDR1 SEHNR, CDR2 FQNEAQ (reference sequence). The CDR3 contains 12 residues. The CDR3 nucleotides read TGTGCCAGCAACTTCCCTTCCTACGAGCAGTACTTC. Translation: CASNFPSYEQYF.

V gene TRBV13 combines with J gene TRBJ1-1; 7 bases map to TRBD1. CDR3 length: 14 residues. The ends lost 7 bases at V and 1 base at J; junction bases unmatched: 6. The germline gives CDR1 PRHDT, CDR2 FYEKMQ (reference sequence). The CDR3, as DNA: TGTGCCAGCACTCCAGGGGGAGGGAACACTGAAGCTTTCTTT. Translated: CASTPGGGNTEAFF.

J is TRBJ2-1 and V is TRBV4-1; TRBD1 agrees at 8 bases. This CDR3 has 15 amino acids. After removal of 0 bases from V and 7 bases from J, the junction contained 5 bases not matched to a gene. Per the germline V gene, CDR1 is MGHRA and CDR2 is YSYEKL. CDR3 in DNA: TGCGCCAGCAGCCAAGAAACAGGGGGGAGAAATGAGCAGTTCTTC. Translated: CASSQETGGRNEQFF.

The CDR3 loop is CASSQRSGYEQYF. The CDR3 bases are TGCGCCAGCAGCCAAAGGTCAGGGTACGAGCAGTACTTC. This chain links TRBV4-3 with TRBJ2-7, with D possibly TRBD1 on 5 matching bases. V was shortened by 2 bases and J by 4 bases, with 9 bases between the two germline ends. The CDR3 has 13 amino acids. Germline CDR1 LGHNA, CDR2 YSLEER.

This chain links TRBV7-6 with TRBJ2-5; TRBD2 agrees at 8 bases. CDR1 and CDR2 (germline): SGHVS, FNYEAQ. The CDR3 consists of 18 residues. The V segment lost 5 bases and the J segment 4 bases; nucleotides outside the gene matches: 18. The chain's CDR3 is CASSLTLSGRGLGETQYF. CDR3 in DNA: TGTGCCAGCAGCCTGACTTTGAGCGGGAGAGGTTTAGGAGAGACCCAGTACTTC.

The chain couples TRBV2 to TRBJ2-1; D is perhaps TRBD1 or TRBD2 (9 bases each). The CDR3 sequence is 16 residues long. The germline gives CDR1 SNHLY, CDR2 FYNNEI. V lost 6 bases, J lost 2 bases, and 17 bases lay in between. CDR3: CASRGTGTSPYNEQFF. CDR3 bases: TGTGCCAGCAGAGGGACAGGGACTAGCCCCTACAATGAGCAGTTCTTC.

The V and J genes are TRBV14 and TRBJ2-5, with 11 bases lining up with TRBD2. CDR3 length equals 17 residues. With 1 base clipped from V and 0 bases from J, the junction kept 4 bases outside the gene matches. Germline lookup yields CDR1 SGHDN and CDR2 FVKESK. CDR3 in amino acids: CASSQGLAGWYQETQYF. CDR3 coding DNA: TGTGCCAGCAGCCAAGGACTAGCGGGGTGGTACCAAGAGACCCAGTACTTC.

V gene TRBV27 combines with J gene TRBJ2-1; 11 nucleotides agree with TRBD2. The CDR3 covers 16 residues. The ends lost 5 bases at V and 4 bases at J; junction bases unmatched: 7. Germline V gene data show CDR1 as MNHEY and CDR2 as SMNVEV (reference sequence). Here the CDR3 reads CASSPRLAGLYNEQFF. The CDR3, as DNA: TGTGCCAGCAGTCCCAGACTAGCGGGACTTTACAATGAGCAGTTCTTC.

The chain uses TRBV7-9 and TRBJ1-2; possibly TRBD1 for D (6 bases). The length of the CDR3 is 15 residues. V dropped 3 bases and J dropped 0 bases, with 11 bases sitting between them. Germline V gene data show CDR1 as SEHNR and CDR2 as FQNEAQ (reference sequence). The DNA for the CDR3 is TGTGCCAGCAGCTTCCCGGACAGCACTAACTATGGCTACACCTTC. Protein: CASSFPDSTNYGYTF.

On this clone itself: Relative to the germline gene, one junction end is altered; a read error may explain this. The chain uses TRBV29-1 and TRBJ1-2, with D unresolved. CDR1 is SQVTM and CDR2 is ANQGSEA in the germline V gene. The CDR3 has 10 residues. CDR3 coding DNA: TGCAGCGTAGAAGACTATGGCTACACCTTC. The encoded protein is CSVEDYGYTF.

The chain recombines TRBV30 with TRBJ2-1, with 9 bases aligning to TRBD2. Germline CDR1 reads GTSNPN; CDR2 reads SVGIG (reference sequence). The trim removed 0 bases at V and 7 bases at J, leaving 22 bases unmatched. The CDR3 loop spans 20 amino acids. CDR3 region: CAWSVLIHRSGREKENEQFF. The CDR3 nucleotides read TGTGCCTGGAGTGTATTAATTCACCGTAGCGGGAGAGAGAAGGAGAATGAGCAGTTCTTC.